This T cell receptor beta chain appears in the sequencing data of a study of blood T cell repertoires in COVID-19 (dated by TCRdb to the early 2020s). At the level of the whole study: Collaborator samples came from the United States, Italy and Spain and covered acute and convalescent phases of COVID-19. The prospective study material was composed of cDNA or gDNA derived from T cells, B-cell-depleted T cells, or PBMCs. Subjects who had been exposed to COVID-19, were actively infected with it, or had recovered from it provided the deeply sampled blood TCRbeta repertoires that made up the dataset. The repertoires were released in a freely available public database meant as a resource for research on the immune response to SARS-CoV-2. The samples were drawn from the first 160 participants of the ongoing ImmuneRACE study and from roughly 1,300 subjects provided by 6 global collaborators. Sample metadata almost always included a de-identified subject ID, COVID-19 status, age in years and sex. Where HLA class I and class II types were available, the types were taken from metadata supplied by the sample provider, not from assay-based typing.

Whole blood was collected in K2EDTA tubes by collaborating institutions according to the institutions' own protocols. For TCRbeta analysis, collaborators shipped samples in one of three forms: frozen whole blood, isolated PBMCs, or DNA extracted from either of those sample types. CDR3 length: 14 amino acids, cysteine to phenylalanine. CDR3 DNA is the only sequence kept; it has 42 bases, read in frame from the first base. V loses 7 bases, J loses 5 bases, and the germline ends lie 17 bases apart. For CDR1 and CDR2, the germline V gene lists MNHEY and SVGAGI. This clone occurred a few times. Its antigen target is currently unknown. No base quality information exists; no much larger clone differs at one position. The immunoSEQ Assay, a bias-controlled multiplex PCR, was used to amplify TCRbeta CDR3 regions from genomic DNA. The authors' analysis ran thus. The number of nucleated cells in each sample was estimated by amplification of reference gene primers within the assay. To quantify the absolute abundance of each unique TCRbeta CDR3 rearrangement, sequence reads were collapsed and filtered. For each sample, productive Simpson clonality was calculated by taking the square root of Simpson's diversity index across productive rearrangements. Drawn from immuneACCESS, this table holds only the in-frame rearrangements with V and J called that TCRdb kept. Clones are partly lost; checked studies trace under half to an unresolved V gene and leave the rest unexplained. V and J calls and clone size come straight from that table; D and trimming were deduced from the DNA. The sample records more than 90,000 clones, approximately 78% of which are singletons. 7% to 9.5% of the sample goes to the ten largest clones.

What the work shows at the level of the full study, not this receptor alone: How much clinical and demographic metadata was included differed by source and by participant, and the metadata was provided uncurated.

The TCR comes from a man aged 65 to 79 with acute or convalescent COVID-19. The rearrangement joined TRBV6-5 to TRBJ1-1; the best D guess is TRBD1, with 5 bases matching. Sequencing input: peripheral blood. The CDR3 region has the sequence CASNGRGSSTEAFF. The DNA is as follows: TGTGCCAGCAATGGAAGGGGATCATCGACTGAAGCTTTCTTT.